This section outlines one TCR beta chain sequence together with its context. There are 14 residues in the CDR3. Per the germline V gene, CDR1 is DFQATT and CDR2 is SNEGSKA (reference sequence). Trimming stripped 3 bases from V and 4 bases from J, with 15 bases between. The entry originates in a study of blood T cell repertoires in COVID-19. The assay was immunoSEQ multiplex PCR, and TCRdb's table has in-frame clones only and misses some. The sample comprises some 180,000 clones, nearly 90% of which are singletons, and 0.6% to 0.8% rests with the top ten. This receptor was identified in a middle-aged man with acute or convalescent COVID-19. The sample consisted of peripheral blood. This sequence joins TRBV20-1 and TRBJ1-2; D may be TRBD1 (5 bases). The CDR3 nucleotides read TGCAGTGCTAGTGAGGGGTCGCGGGTCTATGGCTACACCTTC. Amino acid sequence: CSASEGSRVYGYTF.